The source of this T cell receptor beta chain is a study of T cell responses to AZD1222 COVID-19 vaccine. Whole-study results and caveats: Baseline serology detected seropositivity in only six AZD1222 recipients. A rise in Spike-specific TCR breadth and depth followed two AZD1222 doses. Reportedly, nearly half the spike-specific TCRs target unmutated variant regions. There were repertoire samples only from the period after the peak T cell response.

The CDR3 consists of 12 residues. Germline values: CDR1 LNHNV, CDR2 YYDKDF (reference sequence). V dropped 3 bases and J dropped 10 bases, with 9 bases sitting between them. This clone turned up a few times. Its antigen is unidentified. Sequenced by immunoSEQ multiplex PCR; TCRdb stores in-frame clones only, minus some. The table shows more than 110,000 clones, with around 88% occurring only once. This receptor was obtained from an adult in good health. Sequenced here: peripheral blood, sampled on day 0 of AZD1222 vaccination. The gene calls are TRBV15 and TRBJ1-4, with D hard to call. The chain's CDR3 is CATSSPKGKLFF. In nucleotides, the CDR3 is TGTGCCACCAGCAGCCCGAAGGGAAAACTGTTTTTT.